The 30 T cell receptor beta chains listed next were all sequenced from one sample in a study of cytomegalovirus exposure and HLA in healthy donors. PCR used 60 Vbeta primers and 13 Jbeta primers. The method was immunoSEQ multiplex PCR; TCRdb's version includes in-frame clones alone and lacks a portion of them. The sample holds roughly 160,000 clones, 84% seen once. Sequencing was done on a sample of PBMCs. These receptor sequences come from a boy aged 2 to 10 in good health and CMV-seronegative.

The count of this clone is one. The chain joins TRBV5-1 to TRBJ2-5; TRBD2 is a possible D gene (7 bases). This CDR3 contains 14 residues. Germline values: CDR1 SGHRS, CDR2 YFSETQ. Deletions cut 0 bases from V and 10 bases from J, with 16 bases between. The CDR3 sequence is CASSLAPRGGVQYF. CDR3 sequence (DNA): TGCGCCAGCAGCTTGGCCCCTAGGGGGGGGGTCCAGTACTTC. Filled out from reference TRBV5-1 and TRBJ2-5, the complete variable domain reads KAGVTQTPRYLIKTRGQQVTLSCSPISGHRSVSWYQQTPGQGLQFLFEYFSETQRNKGNFPGRFSGRQFSNSRSEMNVSTLELGDSALYLCASSLAPRGGVQYFGPGTRLLVL.

CDR3 coding DNA: TGTGCCAGCATCCAGGGTGAAGCTTTCTTT. This codes for CASIQGEAFF. The J gene is TRBJ1-1, the V gene TRBV7-9, with TRBD1 as a possible D gene (5 bases). V gave up 7 bases and J gave up 7 bases, with 7 bases separating them. This CDR3 is built from 10 residues. CDR1 is SEHNR, CDR2 FQNEAQ, per germline (reference sequence).

The chain employs TRBV12-5 and TRBJ2-5; a weak D match, TRBD2 (6 bases). CDR1 and CDR2 (germline): LGHNT, FRNRAP. Trimming took 0 bases from V and 4 from J, leaving 21 bases between them. The CDR3 is made up of 18 amino acids. For the CDR3, the DNA is TGTGCTAGTGGTTTGGTACGTGGTAGCGGACCGTACGGAGAGACCCAGTACTTC. Residues: CASGLVRGSGPYGETQYF.

The chain is built from TRBV6-5 and TRBJ1-3; maybe TRBD1 (6 bases). The ends were cut back, 0 bases at V and 6 bases at J, with 12 bases in the middle. Germline values: CDR1 MNHEY, CDR2 SVGAGI. This CDR3 region has 15 residues. In DNA, the CDR3 is TGTGCCAGCAGTTACTCCAGGGGAGGGTTAAACACCATATATTTT. This gives the protein CASSYSRGGLNTIYF.

The chain recombines TRBV4-1 with TRBJ2-1, with TRBD2 matching 8 bases. Germline V gene sequence: CDR1 MGHRA, CDR2 YSYEKL. With V trimmed by 0 bases and J by 4 bases, 5 bases remained unmatched. The CDR3 sequence is 16 residues long. In DNA form, the CDR3 reads TGCGCCAGCAGCCAAGATGAACTAGCGGCTTACAATGAGCAGTTCTTC. Translated: CASSQDELAAYNEQFF.

CDR3 sequence (DNA): TGTGCCAGTAGTATACCAGCTAACTATGGCTACACCTTC. Translation: CASSIPANYGYTF. The chain carries TRBV19 and TRBJ1-2, with D unclear. V dropped 2 bases and J dropped 0 bases, with 4 bases sitting between them. CDR1 LNHDA and CDR2 SQIVND come from the germline V gene (reference sequence). The CDR3 is 13 amino acids.

The chain combines TRBV5-1 with TRBJ1-2, with D tentatively TRBD1 (5 bases). V was pared by 0 bases and J by 5 bases, with 17 bases between. This CDR3 is built from 16 residues. Germline V gene data show CDR1 as SGHRS and CDR2 as YFSETQ. CDR3 sequence reads: CASSLVPDSSRYGYTF. CDR3 sequence (DNA): TGCGCCAGCAGCTTGGTACCCGACAGCAGTCGGTATGGCTACACCTTC.

The gene calls are TRBV27 and TRBJ1-2; tentative D call: TRBD1 (6 bases). Germline V gene data show CDR1 as MNHEY and CDR2 as SMNVEV (reference sequence). The length of the CDR3 is 16 residues. V shed 3 bases and J shed 3 bases, with 17 bases lying between them. CDR3 loop: CASSFISAGGHYGYTF. CDR3 coding DNA: TGTGCCAGCAGTTTCATCTCAGCGGGGGGCCACTATGGCTACACCTTC.

This sequence joins TRBV5-1 and TRBJ1-1; D may be TRBD1 (6 bases). Germline V gene data show CDR1 as SGHRS and CDR2 as YFSETQ. The V end lost 4 bases, the J end lost 1 base, and 14 bases lay between the germline ends. The CDR3 covers 15 residues. In nucleotides, the CDR3 is TGCGCCAGCAGCCCACTCCGGACAGCGAACACTGAAGCTTTCTTT. Protein product: CASSPLRTANTEAFF.

V usage is TRBV11-2 and J usage is TRBJ2-1; TRBD2 might be the D (5 bases). Per the germline V gene, CDR1 is SGHAT and CDR2 is FQNNGV. V was shortened by 3 bases and J by 6 bases, with 6 bases between the two germline ends. This CDR3 is built from 12 residues. Written as DNA, the CDR3 is TGTGCCAGCAGCTTCGGAGGCAATGAGCAGTTCTTC. This codes for CASSFGGNEQFF. Complete variable domain (other parts from reference TRBV11-2 and TRBJ2-1): EAGVAQSPRYKIIEKRQSVAFWCNPISGHATLYWYQQILGQGPKLLIQFQNNGVVDDSQLPKDRFSAERLKGVDSTLKIQPAKLEDSAVYLCASSFGGNEQFFGPGTRLTVL.

V gene TRBV4-1 combines with J gene TRBJ2-3, with D possibly TRBD2 on 5 matching bases. This CDR3 region has 15 residues. CDR1 is MGHRA, CDR2 YSYEKL, per germline. Trimming pared 4 bases from V and 0 bases from J, leaving 11 bases between. As DNA, the CDR3 is TGCGCCAGCAGCCTGGCGGGCCTTAGCACAGATACGCAGTATTTT. This translates into CASSLAGLSTDTQYF.

The chain employs TRBV9 and TRBJ2-7, with 8 bases aligning to TRBD1. Germline CDR1 SGDLS, CDR2 YYNGEE. With V trimmed by 0 bases and J by 7 bases, 3 bases remained unmatched. This CDR3 has 13 amino acids. Here the CDR3 reads CASSVGTGWEQYF. CDR3 sequence (DNA): TGTGCCAGCAGCGTAGGGACAGGGTGGGAGCAGTACTTC.

This chain uses TRBV29-1 with TRBJ2-5, with a weak D call TRBD1 (5 bases). The germline V and J ends were trimmed by 7 bases and 4 bases, with 19 bases remaining between them. The germline CDR1 and CDR2 sequences are SQVTM and ANQGSEA. The CDR3 is made up of 14 amino acids. The CDR3 coding sequence is TGCAGCGCCCAGAGAGACTTGCAGGGAGAGACCCAGTACTTC. Its protein is CSAQRDLQGETQYF.

This sequence joins TRBV7-9 and TRBJ1-5; possibly TRBD1 for D (5 bases). The V gene lost 4 bases and the J gene lost 2 bases, with 18 bases spanning the gap. This CDR3 spans 17 amino acids. From germline, CDR1 is SEHNR and CDR2 FQNEAQ (reference sequence). DNA for the CDR3: TGTGCCAGCAGCTCCACCTCCAGGGAAGAGGGCAATCAGCCCCAGCATTTT. Translated, it gives CASSSTSREEGNQPQHF.

Here the CDR3 reads CASSLVGGRALNEQFF. CDR3 bases: TGTGCCAGCAGCTTAGTGGGCGGGAGGGCCCTCAATGAGCAGTTCTTC. The chain links TRBV7-6 to TRBJ2-1, with 9 bases aligning to TRBD2. Germline-derived CDR1 and CDR2 are SGHVS and FNYEAQ. The CDR3 is 16 amino acids. V gave up 1 base and J gave up 6 bases; unmatched junction bases: 7.

The rearrangement joins TRBV5-4 to TRBJ1-1; tentative D call: TRBD1 (6 bases). There are 15 residues in the CDR3. V gave up 0 bases and J gave up 2 bases, with 11 bases separating them. Germline-derived CDR1 and CDR2 are SGHNT and YYREEE (reference sequence). The CDR3 protein is CASSLAQGGNTEAFF. The CDR3 coding sequence is TGTGCCAGCAGCTTGGCACAGGGTGGTAACACTGAAGCTTTCTTT.

V and J are TRBV7-9 and TRBJ2-3, with a weak D call TRBD1 (5 bases). Germline CDR1 and CDR2: SEHNR and FQNEAQ (reference sequence). V lost 5 bases and J lost 4, with 16 bases in between. The CDR3 has 15 amino acids. In DNA form, the CDR3 reads TGTGCCAGCAGCCCCGTTCTGGGGCTCGCAGATACGCAGTATTTT. Its translation is CASSPVLGLADTQYF.

The gene calls are TRBV19 and TRBJ1-5, with a possible D match to TRBD1 (6 bases). V shed 5 bases and J shed 6 bases, with 26 bases lying between them. CDR1 is LNHDA and CDR2 is SQIVND in the germline V gene (reference sequence). The CDR3 sequence is 18 residues long. This chain's CDR3 is CASSRQLRGWVKVQPQHF. CDR3 bases: TGTGCCAGTAGTCGCCAGCTCAGGGGTTGGGTGAAGGTTCAGCCCCAGCATTTT.

This chain links TRBV6-1 with TRBJ2-7, with 9 bases identical to TRBD2. CDR1 and CDR2 (germline): MNHNS, SASEGT. This CDR3 has 15 amino acids. V shed 1 base, J shed 4 bases, and the junction held 5 bases outside the gene matches. DNA of the CDR3: TGTGCCAGCAGTGAAGTTAAGCGGGAGGATTACGAGCAGTACTTC. The encoded protein is CASSEVKREDYEQYF.

As to this clone: Germline is not matched at one junction end, which may reflect a read error. V usage is TRBV7-7 and J usage is TRBJ1-5; 9 bases map to TRBD1. Looked up from germline, CDR1 is SSHAT and CDR2 is FNYEAQ (reference sequence). The CDR3 has 15 amino acids. CDR3: CASSLDRGGNQPQHF. The CDR3 region has the DNA TGTGCTAGCAGCCTGGACAGGGGTGGCAATCAGCCCCAGCATTTT.

The chain has TRBV7-9 and TRBJ2-5; 11 bases match TRBD2. CDR1 is SEHNR and CDR2 is FQNEAQ in the germline V gene (reference sequence). CDR3 length: 15 amino acids. Trimming took 4 bases from V and 2 from J; bases not matched to a gene: 3. The DNA for the CDR3 is TGTGCCAGCAGCTACGGACTAGCGGGTCAAGAGACCCAGTACTTC. This sequence encodes CASSYGLAGQETQYF.

The V gene is TRBV10-2, the J gene TRBJ1-1, with no clear D. Trimming stripped 4 bases from V and 3 bases from J, with 9 bases between. Per the germline V gene, CDR1 is WSHSY and CDR2 is SAAADI. CDR3 length: 13 residues. CDR3 in DNA: TGCGCCAGCAGTGGTCTTGGGCACACTGAAGCTTTCTTT. It translates to CASSGLGHTEAFF.

This chain connects TRBV7-8 to TRBJ1-5, with a tentative D call TRBD1 (5 bases). The CDR3 has 13 residues. V lost 7 bases, J lost 3 bases, and 10 bases lay in between. Germline V gene lookup returns CDR1 SGHVS and CDR2 FQNEAQ. The DNA for the CDR3 is TGTGCCAGCAAGGGGCAGACCAATCAGCCCCAGCATTTT. Protein: CASKGQTNQPQHF.

This chain connects TRBV5-6 to TRBJ2-1, with D possibly being TRBD2 (6 bases). V lost 2 bases, J lost 6 bases, and 12 bases lay in between. Germline V lookup: CDR1 SGHDT, CDR2 YYEEEE. The CDR3 extends over 14 amino acids. CDR3: CASSFVGSFNEQFF. The CDR3 DNA reads TGTGCCAGCAGCTTTGTCGGGAGTTTCAATGAGCAGTTCTTC.

This clone has just a few counts. The chain couples TRBV7-9 to TRBJ2-7; TRBD1 matches 8 bases. Germline trimming cut 3 bases from V and 6 bases from J; bases unmatched to any gene: 7. Germline values: CDR1 SEHNR, CDR2 FQNEAQ (reference sequence). This CDR3 is 14 amino acids long. The CDR3 DNA reads as TGTGCCAGCAGCTTCCTTACAACAGGGGGCGAGCAGTACTTC. Encoded protein: CASSFLTTGGEQYF.

The rearrangement joins TRBV4-1 to TRBJ2-5, with 7 bases matching TRBD1. The germline V gene encodes CDR1 MGHRA and CDR2 YSYEKL. CDR3 length: 16 amino acids. The V gene end was trimmed by 1 base and the J gene end by 5 bases; junction bases not matched to a gene: 10. CDR3 residues: CASSQGYRGLRETQYF. The DNA of the CDR3 is TGCGCCAGCAGCCAAGGATACAGGGGCCTCCGGGAGACCCAGTACTTC.

This chain links TRBV27 with TRBJ1-5; 7 nucleotides line up with TRBD1. Trimming cost V 4 bases and J 8 bases; bases outside gene matches: 5. The CDR3 contains 13 residues. Germline CDR1 MNHEY, CDR2 SMNVEV (reference sequence). The DNA for the CDR3 is TGTGCCAGCAGTTGGGACAGTTCAGAGCCCCAGCATTTT. This gives the protein CASSWDSSEPQHF.

The chain uses TRBV7-6 and TRBJ1-1, with a tentative D call TRBD1 (5 bases). The V and J ends lost 5 bases and 4 bases respectively, with 23 bases between them. The CDR3 totals 17 residues. The germline V gene has CDR1 SGHVS and CDR2 FNYEAQ. CDR3 amino acids: CASSLSAGPMRGTEAFF. The CDR3 DNA reads TGTGCCAGCAGCCTGAGTGCGGGACCGATGAGGGGCACTGAAGCTTTCTTT.

The chain employs TRBV6-5 and TRBJ2-1; 8 bases are a match to TRBD2. Trimming at V came to 3 bases and at J to 5 bases, leaving 9 bases not matched to a gene. Germline V gene lookup returns CDR1 MNHEY and CDR2 SVGAGI. This CDR3 spans 16 amino acids. CDR3 DNA: TGTGCCAGCAGTTATGTAGTAGCGGGGTCGGACAATGAGCAGTTCTTC. Protein product: CASSYVVAGSDNEQFF.

The chain is built from TRBV19 and TRBJ2-5; 8 positions agree with TRBD2. J gave up 3 bases and V 3 bases, and 9 bases lay outside the gene matches. CDR3 length: 16 residues. The germline CDR1 and CDR2 sequences are LNHDA and SQIVND (reference sequence). CDR3 region: CASSIPTTSGEETQYF. The CDR3 DNA reads as TGTGCCAGTAGTATCCCCACCACTAGCGGTGAAGAGACCCAGTACTTC.